This passage covers 5 T cell receptor beta chains from one sample sequenced in a study of shared clonotypes between healthy human individuals. Clones were sequenced by immunoSEQ multiplex PCR, and TCRdb holds only the in-frame ones, with some missing. Among over a million clones listed, roughly 96% were seen once. The sequencing input was naive CD4+ T cells sorted from blood. Subset described: CD45RA+ positively selected. The receptors come from a man aged 30-40 years in good health.

The chain employs TRBV6-5 and TRBJ1-2; 10 bases align to TRBD1. Germline-derived CDR1 and CDR2 are MNHEY and SVGAGI. The CDR3 runs to 16 residues. Trimming took 3 bases from V and 5 from J; bases not matched to a gene: 9. CDR3 sequence: CASSYGSTGGRYGYTF. The DNA of the CDR3 is TGTGCCAGCAGTTATGGTTCGACAGGGGGCAGGTATGGCTACACCTTC.

The rearrangement uses TRBV7-9 and TRBJ1-1, with D maybe TRBD1 (6 bases). CDR1 SEHNR and CDR2 FQNEAQ come from the germline V gene (reference sequence). The CDR3 runs 14 residues. V lost 1 base to trimming and J lost 6 bases, with 12 bases between them. The CDR3 sequence: CASSLDDRRAEAFF. The CDR3 nucleotides read TGTGCCAGCAGCTTAGACGACAGGAGGGCTGAAGCTTTCTTT.

This chain uses TRBV25-1 with TRBJ2-5; TRBD1 agrees at 7 bases. V dropped 3 bases and J dropped 3; count of bases not matched to a gene: 10. The CDR3 consists of 16 residues. CDR1 is MGHDK and CDR2 is SYGVNS in the germline V gene. The DNA of the CDR3 is TGTGCCAGCAGTGATCCGCAGACAGGGATAAAAGAGACCCAGTACTTC. As protein: CASSDPQTGIKETQYF.

This clone was seen more than once but under ten times. Other DNA sequences from this sample encode an identical CDR3 as well. The chain joins TRBV9 to TRBJ2-1; 9 nucleotides match TRBD2. This CDR3 comprises 14 residues. V gave up 2 bases and J gave up 7 bases; unmatched junction bases: 4. Germline V gene data show CDR1 as SGDLS and CDR2 as YYNGEE. The CDR3: CASSVGLAVNEQFF. The CDR3, as DNA: TGTGCCAGCAGCGTGGGACTAGCTGTGAATGAGCAGTTCTTC.

This chain uses TRBV5-4 with TRBJ1-1; TRBD1 might be the D (6 bases). Germline V CDR1 and CDR2: SGHNT, YYREEE (reference sequence). CDR3 length: 13 residues. V dropped 5 bases and J dropped 5 bases, with 13 bases sitting between them. The CDR3 is CASRGTRETEAFF. CDR3 coding DNA: TGTGCCAGCAGGGGGACACGAGAGACTGAAGCTTTCTTT.